What follows are 8 T cell receptor beta chains derived from one specimen sequenced in a study of low-dose radiotherapy and immunotherapy resistance in tumors. Time point described: after trial treatment. Treatment here: LDRT plus nivolumab, ipilimumab, low-dose cyclophosphamide and aspirin (RACIN trial). Alpha- and beta-chain coverage of first-strand cDNA came from TRAV- and TRBV-specific primers. TCRs were put through 20 to 25 PCR cycles of amplification with Phusion. A constant-region primer and the V-primer adapter served as the primer pair. TCRdb itself ran the reads through MiXCR, one entry per CDR3 protein. The sample includes under 90,000 distinct CDR3 sequences, around a sixth of them seen just once. Sequenced here: PBMCs, sampled after low-dose radiotherapy plus immunotherapy. Receptor source: a male donor with prostate cancer.

At least ten counts were recorded for this clonotype. The chain joins TRBV18 to TRBJ2-1, with D perhaps matching TRBD1 (5 bases). Trimming removed 0 bases at V and 5 bases at J, with 11 bases between. The length of the CDR3 is 15 residues. CDR1 is KGHSH, CDR2 LQKENI, per germline. DNA for the CDR3: TGTGCCAGCTCACCACCGGCAGGGTGGGACAATGAGCAGTTCTTC. It translates to CASSPPAGWDNEQFF. The full variable domain, its missing parts supplied by reference TRBV18 and TRBJ2-1, is NAGVMQNPRHLVRRRGQEARLRCSPMKGHSHVYWYRQLPEEGLKFMVYLQKENIIDESGMPKERFSAEFPKEGPSILRIQQVVRGDSAAYFCASSPPAGWDNEQFFGPGTRLTVL.

This clonotype was found many times. V gene TRBV29-1 combines with J gene TRBJ2-5, with 8 bases matching TRBD1. The CDR3 loop spans 13 amino acids. Per the germline V gene, CDR1 is SQVTM and CDR2 is ANQGSEA. J lost 0 bases, V lost 8 bases, and 5 bases had no gene match. This chain's CDR3 is CSTRRGHQETQYF. The DNA for the CDR3 is TGCAGCACACGCAGGGGGCACCAAGAGACCCAGTACTTC.

This clonotype was counted at least ten times. The chain has TRBV14 and TRBJ2-1; D not certain. V was clipped by 1 base and J by 1 base, with 8 bases between them. From germline, CDR1 is SGHDN and CDR2 FVKESK. CDR3 length: 15 residues. The DNA for the CDR3 is TGTGCCAGCAGCCAAGTTGCGCGGTCCTACAATGAGCAGTTCTTC. This encodes CASSQVARSYNEQFF.

This clonotype was seen ten or more times. V is TRBV3-1 and J is TRBJ2-2; the match to TRBD1 covers 7 bases. From germline, CDR1 is LGHDT and CDR2 YNNKEL (reference sequence). Trimming took 6 bases from V and 1 from J; bases not matched to a gene: 5. CDR3 length: 15 residues. The CDR3 protein is CASRPGQQNTGELFF. In DNA, the CDR3 is TGTGCCAGCAGGCCGGGACAGCAGAACACCGGGGAGCTGTTTTTT.

About this clonotype itself: With only one base between it and a far larger clone, this is likely a read error. CDR3: CASSSPGAGNNEQYF. CDR3 bases: TGTGCCAGCAGCTCGCCCGGGGCGGGAAACAATGAGCAGTACTTC. The chain employs TRBV5-3 and TRBJ2-7; possibly TRBD2 for D (6 bases). TRBV5-3 belongs to the ORF category, with a function that is uncertain. There are 15 residues in the CDR3.

In its sample, this clonotype was seen many times. The chain couples TRBV6-6 to TRBJ2-1; D ambiguous. V dropped 10 bases and J dropped 3 bases, with 19 bases sitting between them. Germline CDR1 and CDR2: MNHNY and SVGAGI (reference sequence). This CDR3 is built from 15 residues. Here the CDR3 reads CATTPSEPIYNEQFF. Written as DNA, the CDR3 is TGTGCCACCACCCCGAGCGAGCCCATCTACAATGAGCAGTTCTTC.

This clonotype was counted ten times or more. The rearrangement joins TRBV28 to TRBJ2-7; D unresolved. This CDR3 comprises 12 residues. Germline V gives CDR1 MDHEN, CDR2 SYDVKM. V lost 3 bases and J 3 bases, leaving 6 bases between the germline ends. This CDR3 reads CASSLSLYEQYF. CDR3 sequence (DNA): TGTGCCAGCAGTTTGTCTCTCTACGAGCAGTACTTC.

This clonotype was counted once. A far larger clone is off by one base, so a read error is likely. The conserved final phenylalanine or tryptophan is absent from the CDR3, which likely points to a read error. This chain joins TRBV7-2 and TRBJ2-5; possible D gene TRBD2, 5 bases. Between the trimmed V and J ends, which lost 6 bases and 7 bases, there was a span of 12 bases. Germline V lookup: CDR1 SGHTA, CDR2 FQGNSA. This CDR3 spans 12 amino acids. CDR3 amino acids: CASRPARGTQYL. The DNA of the CDR3 is TGTGCCAGCAGACCCGCCCGGGGGACCCAGTACTTG.